This T cell receptor beta chain derives from a study of tumor and adjacent non-tumor tissue in lung cancer. Findings and caveats of the study: Compared with tumor, normal lung showed significantly lower TCR diversity. Normal lung showed higher cumulative top 100 clone frequency than tumor. Tumor TCR diversity, when higher, was linked to shorter survival.

This CDR3 has 14 amino acids. In germline, CDR1 is SGHAT, CDR2 FQNNGV. The template was RNA from unsorted bulk tissue. Donors were chemotherapy-naive, newly diagnosed lung cancer surgical patients in China, August–late 2014. To note about this clonotype: Its antigen is not identified. Germline is not matched at one junction end, which may reflect a read error.

A modified ARM-PCR protocol with three rounds of nested PCR amplified TCRbeta. MiXCR, run by TCRdb on the multiplex PCR reads, gives a single entry per CDR3 protein. The sample lists 65,000 to 95,000 distinct CDR3 sequences, 75% to 90% occurring once. V and J are TRBV11-2 and TRBJ2-7, with D maybe TRBD2 (6 bases). The clonotype was recovered from a woman aged 45-60 years with non-small cell lung cancer. The sequenced sample consisted of lung tumor tissue. The CDR3 here is CANSPIAAPYEQYF. The CDR3 region has the DNA TGTGCCAACAGCCCCATAGCGGCACCCTATGAGCAGTACTTC.